The clone carrying this TCR beta chain occurred many times. Its cognate antigen is unknown. The data originate from a study of T cell repertoires in cytomegalovirus infection. In TCRdb, the reads were re-called with MiXCR into one record per CDR3 protein. The sample has 43,000 or so distinct CDR3 sequences, around 21% seen once; the top ten hold 53%. Between the trimmed V and J ends, which lost 5 bases and 0 bases, there was a span of 11 bases. Germline V CDR1 and CDR2: DFQATT, SNEGSKA (reference sequence). The CDR3 runs to 14 residues. Material: CD8+ T cells from cultured PBMCs, obtained from culture after CMV antigen stimulation. The gene calls are TRBV20-1 and TRBJ1-5, with a weak D call TRBD1 (5 bases). This receptor was identified in a human donor in good health (CMV status not recorded). Some clones in this sample may be carry-over from other donors' samples. This chain's CDR3 is CSARDPNSNQPQHF. CDR3 DNA sequence: TGCAGTGCTCGGGACCCAAATAGCAATCAGCCCCAGCATTTT.